What follows describes a single T cell receptor (beta chain). No antigen is known for it. The data belong to a study of T cell responses to AZD1222 COVID-19 vaccine. At the level of the study: Pooled samples include second doses given at about 4 or 12 weeks. Study-level findings and limits: Repertoires were obtained only post-peak T cell response.

Produced via immunoSEQ multiplex PCR; TCRdb's table is partial and in-frame only. The data contain about 190,000 clones, 80% to 90% of them singletons. V lost 7 bases and J lost 1, with 12 bases in between. The CDR3 length is 14 residues. Germline CDR1 and CDR2: SEHNR and FQNEAQ (reference sequence). The sequences come from peripheral blood, collected on day 0 of AZD1222 vaccination. This receptor was taken from an adult in good health. J is TRBJ2-3 and V is TRBV7-9; D perhaps matches TRBD2 (6 bases). CDR3 sequence reads: CASTPRGRTDTQYF. The CDR3 region has the DNA TGTGCCAGCACACCGCGGGGCCGCACAGATACGCAGTATTTT.